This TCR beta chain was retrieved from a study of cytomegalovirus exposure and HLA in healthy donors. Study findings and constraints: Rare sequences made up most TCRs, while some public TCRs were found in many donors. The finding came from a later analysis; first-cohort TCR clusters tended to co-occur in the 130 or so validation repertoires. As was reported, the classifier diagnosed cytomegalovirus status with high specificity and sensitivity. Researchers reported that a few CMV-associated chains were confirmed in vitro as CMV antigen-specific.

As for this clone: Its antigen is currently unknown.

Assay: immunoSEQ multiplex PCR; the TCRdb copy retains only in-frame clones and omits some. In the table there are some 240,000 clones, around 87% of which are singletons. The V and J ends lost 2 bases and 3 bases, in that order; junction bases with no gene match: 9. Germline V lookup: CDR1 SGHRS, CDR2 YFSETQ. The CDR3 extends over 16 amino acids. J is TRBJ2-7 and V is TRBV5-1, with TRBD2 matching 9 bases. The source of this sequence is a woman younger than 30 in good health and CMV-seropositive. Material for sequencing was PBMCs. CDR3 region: CASSLSLAGQFYEQYF. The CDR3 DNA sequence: TGCGCCAGCAGCTTAAGTCTAGCGGGACAGTTCTACGAGCAGTACTTC. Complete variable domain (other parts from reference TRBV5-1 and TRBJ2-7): KAGVTQTPRYLIKTRGQQVTLSCSPISGHRSVSWYQQTPGQGLQFLFEYFSETQRNKGNFPGRFSGRQFSNSRSEMNVSTLELGDSALYLCASSLSLAGQFYEQYFGPGTRLTVT.